The T cell receptor beta chain under discussion was sequenced for a study of T-cell memory formation after mild COVID-19 (TCRdb year 2021). Some background on the complete study: Most TCR sequence clusters were specific to one of the two donors. In two donors, T-cell clones that expanded and contracted after mild COVID-19 were followed by sequencing TCRalpha and TCRbeta repertoires longitudinally. Two young, previously healthy adult volunteers, one female and one male, were included in the cohort. The research as a whole found: Whether the second-wave clones peaking on day 37 were SARS-CoV-2 specific was not confirmed. Contracting CD4+ clones were located mainly in the CM and EM memory subsets, whereas CD8+ clones were found to be enriched in EMRA. Only two mild cases were covered in the study, and larger cohorts including severe cases with pre-infection samples were considered necessary. Some responding clones were detected in pre-infection memory, suggesting pre-existing cross-reactive memory T cells joined the SARS-CoV-2 response. From day 15 to 85, contracting clones showed balanced CD4/CD8 phenotypes, whereas a second wave of clones that expanded from day 15 to 37 leaned towards CD4+.

Ficoll-Paque density gradient centrifugation was used to isolate PBMCs. Sequencer: Illumina NovaSeq 6000. TCRalpha and TCRbeta cDNA libraries were constructed by 5'RACE with constant-segment primers, with sample barcodes and unique molecular identifiers being introduced. Trizol reagent was used to extract RNA from every sample. Amplification of the libraries took two PCR steps, and the second step added a second sample barcode plus Illumina TruSeq adapters. The libraries were sequenced on an Illumina NovaSeq using 2 x 150 bp paired-end reads. In the paper's pipeline: The reads were demultiplexed and collapsed into UMI-guided consensus sequences using migec v1.2.7. Using mixcr v2.1.11, the UMI consensuses were aligned to TRA and TRB V and J templates and assembled into clonotypes. A clonotype was counted as expanded or contracted only when both edgeR and NoisET called the clonotype significant, with the noise models trained on biological replicates. For edgeR calls, the cutoffs were a false discovery rate-adjusted p below 0.01 and a log2 fold-change threshold of 1. As an exploratory analysis of dynamics, max-normalized trajectories of the 1000 most abundant clonotypes were examined by PCA with hierarchical clustering. Separately sequenced CD4+ and CD8+ repertoires were used to assign a CD4 or CD8 phenotype to each responding clone. The raw public data were reprocessed by TCRdb itself: fastp quality trimming at Q25, MiXCR clonotype calling, in-frame beta chains only. One record per CDR3 amino acid sequence lists the most common genes and DNA. The V and J calls and clone size are TCRdb's, not the authors'. The sample table holds 250,000 to 300,000 distinct CDR3 sequences, of which roughly 15% were seen once. The ten largest clones add up to 20% to 25% of the sample.

The sample holds a few counts of this clonotype. The specificity of this receptor is unknown. Base qualities are missing; no much larger clone stands one base away. Input material: PBMCs or a T cell subset sorted from them (not recorded which). This clonotype was sampled from a man younger than 35 who had mild COVID-19 (a few samples of this study predate the infection). The sample titles of this study are shuffled in the database, so cell type and time point are left out; the donor was told from shared clones.

The CDR3 region reads CASSLDLNEQFF. The sequenced DNA is TGTGCCAGCAGCTTAGATCTGAATGAGCAGTTCTTC. The receptor chain draws on TRBV11-2 and TRBJ2-1; no D gene call is confident. From cysteine to phenylalanine, the CDR3 is 12 amino acids long. The entry retains the CDR3 DNA only, 36 bases that are in frame from base 1. V is clipped by 0 bases and J by 7 bases, and the sequence between their germline boundaries is 4 bases long. CDR1 is given as SGHAT and CDR2 as FQNNGV, both from the germline V gene.